These 23 T cell receptor beta chains were all obtained from the same sample, sequenced in a study of blood T cell repertoires in COVID-19. The data were produced by immunoSEQ multiplex PCR, yet TCRdb's version contains in-frame clones alone and is incomplete. The sample shows under 350,000 clones, approximately 85% of them seen only once. Sequenced material: peripheral blood. The receptors here all came from a woman in her 70s with acute or convalescent COVID-19.

This chain links TRBV5-1 with TRBJ1-1; D is possibly TRBD1 (5 bases). The germline CDR1 and CDR2 sequences are SGHRS and YFSETQ. The CDR3 totals 17 residues. Trimming cost V 0 bases and J 1 base, with 16 bases left between them. CDR3 loop: CASSLGWGRPSNTEAFF. DNA of the CDR3: TGCGCCAGCAGCTTGGGATGGGGCCGTCCCTCGAACACTGAAGCTTTCTTT.

The J gene is TRBJ2-3, the V gene TRBV9; D ambiguous. The CDR3 is 14 residues long. V was cut by 1 base and J by 1 base, with 7 bases left in between. Germline V gene lookup returns CDR1 SGDLS and CDR2 YYNGEE. CDR3 protein: CASSVSRGTDTQYF. The CDR3 DNA reads TGTGCCAGCAGCGTAAGTCGGGGCACAGATACGCAGTATTTT.

About this clone: At the DNA level, this CDR3 is encoded by other sequences in the same sample as well. The V call is TRBV5-5, the J call TRBJ1-1; D uncertain. The CDR3 has 15 amino acids. CDR1 and CDR2 (germline): SGHKS, YYEKEE (reference sequence). V dropped 0 bases and J dropped 0 bases, with 9 bases sitting between them. The CDR3 DNA sequence: TGTGCCAGCAGCTTGGAAAGTAGAATGAACACTGAAGCTTTCTTT. It yields the protein CASSLESRMNTEAFF.

The V call is TRBV29-1, the J call TRBJ1-2; D call uncertain. CDR3 length: 12 residues. The V and J ends lost 1 base and 5 bases respectively, with 8 bases between them. Germline V CDR1 and CDR2: SQVTM, ANQGSEA. The CDR3 is CSVEGPGYGYTF. CDR3 DNA: TGCAGCGTTGAAGGTCCCGGTTATGGCTACACCTTC.

This clone was observed a handful of times. The chain links TRBV5-5 to TRBJ1-1; D remains unclear. Germline-derived CDR1 and CDR2 are SGHKS and YYEKEE (reference sequence). The CDR3 extends over 15 amino acids. Trimming cost V 0 bases and J 6 bases, with 15 bases left between them. CDR3: CASSLASNSLAEAFF. The CDR3 coding sequence is TGTGCCAGCAGCTTGGCCAGCAACAGTTTGGCTGAAGCTTTCTTT.

The chain links TRBV6-6 to TRBJ2-7; TRBD1 matches at 9 bases. Germline lookup yields CDR1 MNHNY and CDR2 SVGAGI (reference sequence). The CDR3 consists of 14 residues. With V trimmed by 6 bases and J by 7 bases, 10 bases remained unmatched. Here the CDR3 reads CASRKTGGVGEQYF. CDR3 nucleotide sequence: TGTGCCAGCAGAAAGACAGGGGGGGTGGGGGAGCAGTACTTC.

The V call is TRBV2, the J call TRBJ2-5, with a tentative D call TRBD2 (5 bases). Germline-derived CDR1 and CDR2 are SNHLY and FYNNEI. V lost 8 bases, J lost 5 bases, and 15 bases lay in between. The CDR3 is 13 residues long. The CDR3 sequence is CASRGSPWETQYF. CDR3 DNA sequence: TGTGCCAGCCGGGGATCCCCCTGGGAGACCCAGTACTTC.

The rearrangement links TRBV19 to TRBJ1-1, with D hard to call. The CDR3 contains 14 residues. V gave up 3 bases and J gave up 4 bases, with 12 bases separating them. Germline V gene lookup returns CDR1 LNHDA and CDR2 SQIVND (reference sequence). The CDR3, as DNA: TGTGCCAGTAGTATCGGGCGGGCCGGCACTGAAGCTTTCTTT. Protein sequence: CASSIGRAGTEAFF.

The chain joins TRBV3-1 (or the pseudogene TRBV3-2) to TRBJ1-2; D not resolved. V was clipped by 1 base and J by 8 bases, with 20 bases between them. The germline V gene encodes CDR1 LGHDT and CDR2 YNNKEL (reference sequence). CDR3 length: 16 residues. The CDR3 is CASSQAAGALGRGYTF. The CDR3 region has the DNA TGTGCCAGCAGCCAAGCAGCAGGCGCCTTGGGTAGAGGCTACACCTTC.

Remarks on this clone: This specimen includes other DNA sequences encoding the same CDR3. The V gene is TRBV2, the J gene TRBJ1-2; 9 nucleotides line up with TRBD1. Germline CDR1 and CDR2: SNHLY and FYNNEI. After removal of 10 bases from V and 2 bases from J, the junction contained 5 bases not matched to a gene. This CDR3 is 13 amino acids long. The CDR3 DNA sequence: TGTGCCACCGGGACAGGGTCGAACTATGGCTACACCTTC. Its protein is CATGTGSNYGYTF.

The chain is built from TRBV11-2 and TRBJ2-1; D perhaps matches TRBD2 (6 bases). The ends were cut back, 8 bases at V and 5 bases at J, with 22 bases in the middle. Germline V CDR1 and CDR2: SGHAT, FQNNGV. CDR3 size: 16 residues. As DNA, the CDR3 is TGTGCCAGCGGAAACACCGGGACTCCCCCAGACAATGAGCAGTTCTTC. Encoded protein: CASGNTGTPPDNEQFF. The whole variable domain, filled in from reference TRBV11-2 and TRBJ2-1, reads EAGVAQSPRYKIIEKRQSVAFWCNPISGHATLYWYQQILGQGPKLLIQFQNNGVVDDSQLPKDRFSAERLKGVDSTLKIQPAKLEDSAVYLCASGNTGTPPDNEQFFGPGTRLTVL.

The chain couples TRBV7-9 to TRBJ1-1; a weak D match, TRBD1 (5 bases). The V and J ends lost 7 bases and 4 bases respectively, with 19 bases between them. The CDR3 is made up of 15 amino acids. The V gene's germline CDR1 is SEHNR and CDR2 FQNEAQ (reference sequence). The CDR3 region is CASTRGRSGGTEAFF. The CDR3 DNA reads as TGTGCCAGCACCCGGGGACGCTCGGGGGGCACTGAAGCTTTCTTT.

The rearrangement links TRBV6-5 to TRBJ2-1; 8 bases match TRBD2. CDR3 length: 16 residues. Germline V gives CDR1 MNHEY, CDR2 SVGAGI. V dropped 0 bases and J dropped 2; count of bases not matched to a gene: 3. The CDR3 nucleotides read TGTGCCAGCAGTTACTCGAGGCGGGGGGCCTACAATGAGCAGTTCTTC. Translated, it gives CASSYSRRGAYNEQFF.

The V call is TRBV7-6, the J call TRBJ2-6; unclear D gene. The germline gives CDR1 SGHVS, CDR2 FNYEAQ. CDR3 length: 14 amino acids. The ends were cut back, 5 bases at V and 0 bases at J, with 5 bases in the middle. CDR3 DNA: TGTGCCAGCAGCCCCCTCTCTGGGGCCAACGTCCTGACTTTC. Translation gives CASSPLSGANVLTF.

The V gene is TRBV15, the J gene TRBJ2-1; 7 bases fit TRBD1. The ends lost 4 bases at V and 8 bases at J; junction bases unmatched: 2. The CDR3 totals 12 residues. Per germline, CDR1 LNHNV and CDR2 YYDKDF (reference sequence). CDR3 sequence: CATSIGQDEQFF. The CDR3 DNA reads TGTGCCACCAGCATCGGACAGGATGAGCAGTTCTTC. Combining the CDR3 with reference TRBV15 and TRBJ2-1 gives the whole variable domain DAMVIQNPRYQVTQFGKPVTLSCSQTLNHNVMYWYQQKSSQAPKLLFHYYDKDFNNEADTPDNFQSRRPNTSFCFLDIRSPGLGDTAMYLCATSIGQDEQFFGPGTRLTVL.

This clone is a singleton in its sample. V and J are TRBV13 and TRBJ1-6; possibly TRBD1 for D (6 bases). CDR3 size: 14 residues. Germline lookup yields CDR1 PRHDT and CDR2 FYEKMQ (reference sequence). Trimming shortened V by 7 bases and J by 5 bases, and 12 bases separated the two germline ends. CDR3 coding DNA: TGTGCCAGCACCTCCGGGACACATAATTCACCCCTCCACTTT. This gives the protein CASTSGTHNSPLHF.

The chain links TRBV11-2 to TRBJ1-2, with D perhaps matching TRBD1 (6 bases). The CDR3 sequence is 16 residues long. Trimming shortened V by 5 bases and J by 6 bases, and 22 bases separated the two germline ends. Germline V gene lookup returns CDR1 SGHAT and CDR2 FQNNGV. The CDR3 spells CASSPRGWQSRNGYTF. CDR3 in DNA: TGTGCCAGCAGCCCCAGGGGTTGGCAGTCGAGGAATGGCTACACCTTC.

This clone appeared a single time. The gene calls are TRBV5-6 and TRBJ1-4; tentatively, D is TRBD1 (5 bases). V was clipped by 4 bases and J by 0 bases, with 13 bases between them. CDR1 is SGHDT and CDR2 is YYEEEE in the germline V gene. The CDR3 sequence is 16 residues long. In DNA form, the CDR3 reads TGTGCCAGCAGCGGGATAGACAGTGCAACTAATGAAAAACTGTTTTTT. Its translation: CASSGIDSATNEKLFF. The full variable domain, in which reference TRBV5-6 and TRBJ1-4 provide the parts outside the CDR3, is DAGVTQSPTHLIKTRGQQVTLRCSPKSGHDTVSWYQQALGQGPQFIFQYYEEEERQRGNFPDRFSGHQFPNYSSELNVNALLLGDSALYLCASSGIDSATNEKLFFGSGTQLSVL.

This chain joins TRBV30 and TRBJ1-1, with unresolved D. Germline V CDR1 and CDR2: GTSNPN, SVGIG (reference sequence). V was trimmed by 4 bases and J by 1 base, leaving 10 bases between them. The CDR3 is made up of 13 amino acids. This CDR3 reads CAWNLGGNTEAFF. DNA for the CDR3: TGTGCCTGGAACCTGGGAGGGAACACTGAAGCTTTCTTT.

This clone has only one observation. The V call is TRBV6-5, the J call TRBJ1-6, with D hard to call. CDR3 length equals 13 residues. Germline CDR1 MNHEY, CDR2 SVGAGI. V was trimmed by 7 bases and J by 8 bases, leaving 12 bases between them. The CDR3 DNA sequence: TGTGCCAGCACGCGCGGGAGTGATTCACCCCTCCACTTT. Translating gives CASTRGSDSPLHF.

This clone showed up just a few times. This chain uses TRBV12-3 or TRBV12-4 with TRBJ1-2; D is undetermined. Trimming removed 1 base from V and 7 bases from J, with 10 bases in between. CDR3 size: 13 residues. The CDR3 nucleotides read TGTGCCAGCAGTTTAGATCCGGGGTTTGGCTACACCTTC. This codes for CASSLDPGFGYTF.

CDR3 coding DNA: TGTGCCAGCACTAGCGGGTCCTACAATGAGCAGTTCTTC. It specifies CASTSGSYNEQFF. This sequence joins TRBV9 and TRBJ2-1; 8 bases are shared with TRBD2. Per germline, CDR1 SGDLS and CDR2 YYNGEE. The CDR3 loop spans 13 amino acids. The V and J ends lost 6 bases and 1 base, in that order; junction bases with no gene match: 0. The variable domain in full, with the rest retrieved from reference TRBV9 and TRBJ2-1, is DSGVTQTPKHLITATGQRVTLRCSPRSGDLSVYWYQQSLDQGLQFLIQYYNGEERAKGNILERFSAQQFPDLHSELNLSSLELGDSALYFCASTSGSYNEQFFGPGTRLTVL.

The sample holds a few counts of this clone. The rearrangement links TRBV13 to TRBJ2-1; D might be TRBD1 (6 bases). Trimming left V 6 bases short and J 0 bases short, with 18 bases between. The CDR3 extends over 17 amino acids. Germline CDR1 reads PRHDT; CDR2 reads FYEKMQ (reference sequence). The CDR3 DNA sequence: TGTGCCAGCAGTCGAGGGGGAGACGGAACCTCCTACAATGAGCAGTTCTTC. It translates to CASSRGGDGTSYNEQFF.